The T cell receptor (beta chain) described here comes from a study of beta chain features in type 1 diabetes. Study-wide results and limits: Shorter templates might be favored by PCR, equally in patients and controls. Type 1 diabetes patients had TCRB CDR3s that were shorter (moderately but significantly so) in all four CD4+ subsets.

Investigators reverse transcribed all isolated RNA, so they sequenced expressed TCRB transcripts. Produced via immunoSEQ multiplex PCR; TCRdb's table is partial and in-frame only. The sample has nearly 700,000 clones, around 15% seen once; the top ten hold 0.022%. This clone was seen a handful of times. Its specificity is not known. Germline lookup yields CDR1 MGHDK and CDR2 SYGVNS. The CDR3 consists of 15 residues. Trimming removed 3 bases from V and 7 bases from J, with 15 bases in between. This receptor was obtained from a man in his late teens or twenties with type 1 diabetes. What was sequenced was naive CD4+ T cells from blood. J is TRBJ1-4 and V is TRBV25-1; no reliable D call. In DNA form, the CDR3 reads TGTGCCAGCAGTGACGTGGACCCCGTGGGTGAAAAACTGTTTTTT. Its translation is CASSDVDPVGEKLFF. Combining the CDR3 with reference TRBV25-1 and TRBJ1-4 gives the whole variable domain EADIYQTPRYLVIGTGKKITLECSQTMGHDKMYWYQQDPGMELHLIHYSYGVNSTEKGDLSSESTVSRIRTEHFPLTLESARPSHTSQYLCASSDVDPVGEKLFFGSGTQLSVL.